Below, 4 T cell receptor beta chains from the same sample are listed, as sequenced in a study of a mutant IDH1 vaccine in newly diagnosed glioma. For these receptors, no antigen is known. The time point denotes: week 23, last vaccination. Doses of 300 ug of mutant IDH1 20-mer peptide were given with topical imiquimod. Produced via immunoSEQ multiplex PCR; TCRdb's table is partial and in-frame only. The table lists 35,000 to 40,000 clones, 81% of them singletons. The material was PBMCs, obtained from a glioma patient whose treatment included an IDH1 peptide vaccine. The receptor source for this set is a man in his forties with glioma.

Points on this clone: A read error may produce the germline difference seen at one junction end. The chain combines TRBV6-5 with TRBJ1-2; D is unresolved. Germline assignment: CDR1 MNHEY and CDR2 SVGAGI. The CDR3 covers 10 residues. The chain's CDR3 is CASSYFGYTF. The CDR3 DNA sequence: TGTGCCAGCAGCTACTTTGGCTACACCTTC.

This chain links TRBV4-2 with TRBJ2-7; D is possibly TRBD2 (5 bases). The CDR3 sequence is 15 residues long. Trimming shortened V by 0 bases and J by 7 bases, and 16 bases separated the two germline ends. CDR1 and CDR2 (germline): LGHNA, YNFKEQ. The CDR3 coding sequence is TGTGCCAGCAGCCAAGATCGCGTAGGGCCGGGAGAGCAGTACTTC. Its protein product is CASSQDRVGPGEQYF.

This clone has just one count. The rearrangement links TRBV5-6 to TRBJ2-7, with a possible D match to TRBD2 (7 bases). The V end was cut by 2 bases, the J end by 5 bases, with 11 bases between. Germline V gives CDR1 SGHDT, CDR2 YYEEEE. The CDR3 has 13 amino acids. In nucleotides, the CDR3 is TGTGCCAGCAGCTTCGGGGGGCGCGACGAGCAGTACTTC. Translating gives CASSFGGRDEQYF.

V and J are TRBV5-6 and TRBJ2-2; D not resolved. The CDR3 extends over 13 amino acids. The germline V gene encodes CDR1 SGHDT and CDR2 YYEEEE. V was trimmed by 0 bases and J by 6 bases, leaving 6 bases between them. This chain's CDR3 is CASSLAVPGELFF. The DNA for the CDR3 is TGTGCCAGCAGCTTGGCCGTACCCGGGGAGCTGTTTTTT.